A single T cell receptor beta chain is shown here with its context. This CDR3 is built from 13 residues. V shed 4 bases and J shed 5 bases, with 12 bases lying between them. CDR1 and CDR2 from the germline V gene are SGHRS and YFSETQ. This specimen comes from a study of blood T cell repertoires in COVID-19. Overall study: PBMCs, B-cell-depleted T cells, or T cells were the source of the cDNA or gDNA that made up the material.

In the authors' workflow: Nucleated cell number was recorded as an estimate derived from reference gene primer amplification. TCRdb keeps only in-frame clones here, not all; method: immunoSEQ multiplex PCR. The V and J calls and clone size are taken from that table; D and trimming were inferred from the DNA. Of hundreds of thousands of clones listed, 86% were seen once; the top ten hold roughly 4.5%. Which cohort a participant joined came from the clinical history participants gave. This TCR derives from a woman aged 25 to 39 who had been exposed to COVID-19. The sequencing input was PBMCs or T cells enriched from blood (not recorded which). This chain connects TRBV5-1 to TRBJ1-2; D is possibly TRBD1 (5 bases). The CDR3 sequence: CASSLDIGYGYTF. Here the CDR3 DNA reads TGCGCCAGCAGCCTGGACATCGGGTATGGCTACACCTTC.